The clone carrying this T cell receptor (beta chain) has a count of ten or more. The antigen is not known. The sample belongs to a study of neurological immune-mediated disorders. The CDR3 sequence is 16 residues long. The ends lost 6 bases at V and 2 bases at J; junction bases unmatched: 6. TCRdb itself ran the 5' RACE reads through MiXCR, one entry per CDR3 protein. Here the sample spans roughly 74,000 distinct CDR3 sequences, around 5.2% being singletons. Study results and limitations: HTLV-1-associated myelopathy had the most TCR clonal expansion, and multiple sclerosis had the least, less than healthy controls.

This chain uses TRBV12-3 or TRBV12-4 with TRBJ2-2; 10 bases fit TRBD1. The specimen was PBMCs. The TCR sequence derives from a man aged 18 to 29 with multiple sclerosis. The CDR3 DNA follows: TGTGCCAGCAGCCTGGGGGACAGGGGAAACACCGGGGAGCTGTTTTTT. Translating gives CASSLGDRGNTGELFF.